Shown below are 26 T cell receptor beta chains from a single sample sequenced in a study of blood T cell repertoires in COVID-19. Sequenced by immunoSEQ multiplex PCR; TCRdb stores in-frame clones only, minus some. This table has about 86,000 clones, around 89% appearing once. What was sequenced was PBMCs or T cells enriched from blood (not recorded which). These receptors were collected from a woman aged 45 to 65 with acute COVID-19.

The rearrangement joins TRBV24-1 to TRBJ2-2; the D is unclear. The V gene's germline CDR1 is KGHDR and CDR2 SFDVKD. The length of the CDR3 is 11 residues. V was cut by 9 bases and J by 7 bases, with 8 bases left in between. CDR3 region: CATSGSGELFF. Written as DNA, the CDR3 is TGTGCCACCTCCGGTAGCGGGGAGCTGTTTTTT.

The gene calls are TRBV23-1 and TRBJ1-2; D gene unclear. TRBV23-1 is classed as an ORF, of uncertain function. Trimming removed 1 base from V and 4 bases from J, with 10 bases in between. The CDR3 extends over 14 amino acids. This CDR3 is CASSQYPGIYGYTF. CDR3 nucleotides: TGCGCCAGCAGTCAATATCCGGGAATCTATGGCTACACCTTC.

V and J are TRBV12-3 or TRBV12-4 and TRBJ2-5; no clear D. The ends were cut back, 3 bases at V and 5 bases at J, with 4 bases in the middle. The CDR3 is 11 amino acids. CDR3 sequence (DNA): TGTGCCAGCAGTTTTTCGGAGACCCAGTACTTC. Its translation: CASSFSETQYF.

CDR3 DNA: TGTGCCAGCAGTTCACTTCGACAGGCCTACGAGCAGTACTTC. It is translated as CASSSLRQAYEQYF. V usage is TRBV6-2 or TRBV6-3 and J usage is TRBJ2-7; the D gene is possibly TRBD1 (6 bases). Germline-derived CDR1 and CDR2 are MNHEY and SVGEGT. V was trimmed by 4 bases and J by 2 bases, leaving 12 bases between them. This CDR3 spans 14 amino acids.

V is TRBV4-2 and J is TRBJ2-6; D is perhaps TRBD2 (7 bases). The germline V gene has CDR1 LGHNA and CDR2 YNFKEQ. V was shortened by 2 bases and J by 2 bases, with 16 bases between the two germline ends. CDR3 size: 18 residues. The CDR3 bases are TGTGCCAGCAGCCAATCAATCGGGGGGCGTGCTGGGGCCAACGTCCTGACTTTC. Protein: CASSQSIGGRAGANVLTF.

The CDR3 reads CASSSSDRVVNEQFF. The CDR3 coding sequence is TGCGCCAGCAGCTCATCGGACAGGGTTGTGAATGAGCAGTTCTTC. The V and J genes are TRBV5-1 and TRBJ2-1; 8 bases are shared with TRBD1. This CDR3 has 15 residues. Germline loops: CDR1 SGHRS, CDR2 YFSETQ. With V trimmed by 3 bases and J by 7 bases, 9 bases remained unmatched.

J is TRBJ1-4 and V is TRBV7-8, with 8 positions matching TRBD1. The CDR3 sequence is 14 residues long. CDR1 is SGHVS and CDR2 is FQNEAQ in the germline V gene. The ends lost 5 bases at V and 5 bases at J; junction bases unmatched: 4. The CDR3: CASSRTGLNEKLFF. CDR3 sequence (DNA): TGTGCCAGCAGCCGGACAGGGCTGAATGAAAAACTGTTTTTT.

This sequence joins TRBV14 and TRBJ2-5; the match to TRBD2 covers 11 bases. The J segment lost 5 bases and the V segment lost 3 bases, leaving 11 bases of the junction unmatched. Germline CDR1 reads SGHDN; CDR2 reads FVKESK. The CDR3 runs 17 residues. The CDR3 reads CASSHPGGLAVWETQYF. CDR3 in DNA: TGTGCCAGCAGCCACCCCGGGGGACTAGCGGTTTGGGAGACCCAGTACTTC.

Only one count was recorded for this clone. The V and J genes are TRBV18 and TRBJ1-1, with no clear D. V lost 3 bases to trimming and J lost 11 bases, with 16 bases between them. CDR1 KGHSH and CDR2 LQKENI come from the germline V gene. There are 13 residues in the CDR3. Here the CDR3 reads CASSPGLNENAFF. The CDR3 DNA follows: TGTGCCAGCTCACCTGGACTGAACGAAAACGCTTTCTTT.

The CDR3 protein is CASSLAGNSGANVLTF. The DNA for the CDR3 is TGTGCCAGCAGCTTGGCAGGGAACTCTGGGGCCAACGTCCTGACTTTC. The chain combines TRBV5-4 with TRBJ2-6, with D possibly being TRBD1 (5 bases). Trimming pared 0 bases from V and 0 bases from J, leaving 7 bases between. The CDR3 length is 16 residues. Per germline, CDR1 SGHNT and CDR2 YYREEE (reference sequence). The whole variable domain, filled in from reference TRBV5-4 and TRBJ2-6, reads ETGVTQSPTHLIKTRGQQVTLRCSSQSGHNTVSWYQQALGQGPQFIFQYYREEENGRGNFPPRFSGLQFPNYSSELNVNALELDDSALYLCASSLAGNSGANVLTFGAGSRLTVL.

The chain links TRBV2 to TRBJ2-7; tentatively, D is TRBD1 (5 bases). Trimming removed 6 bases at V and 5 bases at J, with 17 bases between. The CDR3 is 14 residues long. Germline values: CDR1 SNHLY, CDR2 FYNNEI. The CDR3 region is CASSYLTVLDEQYF. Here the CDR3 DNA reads TGTGCCAGCAGCTACCTGACAGTTCTAGACGAGCAGTACTTC.

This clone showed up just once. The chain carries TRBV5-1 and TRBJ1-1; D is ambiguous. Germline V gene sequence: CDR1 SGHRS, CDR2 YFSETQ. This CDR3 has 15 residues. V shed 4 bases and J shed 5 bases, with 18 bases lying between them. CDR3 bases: TGCGCCAGCAGCCCCCTGGGAGAATGGAGGACTGAAGCTTTCTTT. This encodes CASSPLGEWRTEAFF.

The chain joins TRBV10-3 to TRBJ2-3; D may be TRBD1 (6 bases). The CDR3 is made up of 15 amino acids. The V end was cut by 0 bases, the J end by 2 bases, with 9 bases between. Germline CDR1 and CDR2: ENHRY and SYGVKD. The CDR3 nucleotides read TGTGCCATCAGTGAGTCAGGACAGAACACAGATACGCAGTATTTT. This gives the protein CAISESGQNTDTQYF.

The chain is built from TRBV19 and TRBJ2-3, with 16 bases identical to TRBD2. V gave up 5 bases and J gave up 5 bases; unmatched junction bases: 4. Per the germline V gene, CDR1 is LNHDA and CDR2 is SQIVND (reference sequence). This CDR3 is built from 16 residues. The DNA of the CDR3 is TGTGCCAGTAGTCCGGGACTAGCGGGAGGGCAAGATACGCAGTATTTT. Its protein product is CASSPGLAGGQDTQYF. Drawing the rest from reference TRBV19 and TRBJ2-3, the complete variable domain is DGGITQSPKYLFRKEGQNVTLSCEQNLNHDAMYWYRQDPGQGLRLIYYSQIVNDFQKGDIAEGYSVSREKKESFPLTVTSAQKNPTAFYLCASSPGLAGGQDTQYFGPGTRLTVL.

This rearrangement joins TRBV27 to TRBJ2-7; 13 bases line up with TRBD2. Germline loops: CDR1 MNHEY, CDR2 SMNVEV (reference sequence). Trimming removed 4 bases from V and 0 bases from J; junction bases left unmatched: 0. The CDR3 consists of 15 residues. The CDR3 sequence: CASSWTSGSSYEQYF. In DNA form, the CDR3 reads TGTGCCAGCAGTTGGACTAGCGGGAGCTCCTACGAGCAGTACTTC.

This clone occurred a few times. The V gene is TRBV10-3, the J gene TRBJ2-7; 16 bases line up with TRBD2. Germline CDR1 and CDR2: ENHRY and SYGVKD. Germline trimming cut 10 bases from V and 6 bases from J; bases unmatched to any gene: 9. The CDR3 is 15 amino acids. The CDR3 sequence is CATHGTSGRAAEQYF. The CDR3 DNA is TGTGCCACCCACGGGACTAGCGGGAGGGCGGCCGAGCAGTACTTC.

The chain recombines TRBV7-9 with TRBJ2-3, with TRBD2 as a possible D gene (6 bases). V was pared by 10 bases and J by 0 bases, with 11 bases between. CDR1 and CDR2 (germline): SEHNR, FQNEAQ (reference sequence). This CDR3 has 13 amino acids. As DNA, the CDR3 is TGTGCCATAACGGGACTTAGCACAGATACGCAGTATTTT. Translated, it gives CAITGLSTDTQYF.

The CDR3 DNA follows: TGTGCCATCAGTCCTCGGAGCGGGAGCAGCACCGGGGAGCTGTTTTTT. This gives the protein CAISPRSGSSTGELFF. This chain links TRBV10-3 with TRBJ2-2; TRBD2 aligns across 8 bases. V was pared by 5 bases and J by 4 bases, with 9 bases of the junction left unmatched. This CDR3 is built from 16 residues. Germline V gene lookup returns CDR1 ENHRY and CDR2 SYGVKD.

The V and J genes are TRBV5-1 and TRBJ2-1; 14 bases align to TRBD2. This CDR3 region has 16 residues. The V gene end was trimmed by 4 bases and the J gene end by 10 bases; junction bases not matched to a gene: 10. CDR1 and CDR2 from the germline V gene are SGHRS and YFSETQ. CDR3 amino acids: CASSRVPGLAGEEQFF. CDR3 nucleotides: TGCGCCAGCAGCAGGGTTCCGGGACTAGCGGGAGAAGAGCAGTTCTTC.

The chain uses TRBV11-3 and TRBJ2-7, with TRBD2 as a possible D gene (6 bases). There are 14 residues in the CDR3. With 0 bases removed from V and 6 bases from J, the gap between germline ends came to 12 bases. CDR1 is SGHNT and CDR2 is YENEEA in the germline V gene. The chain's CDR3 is CASSLDGGRGEQYF. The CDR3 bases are TGTGCCAGCAGCTTAGATGGCGGGCGGGGCGAGCAGTACTTC.

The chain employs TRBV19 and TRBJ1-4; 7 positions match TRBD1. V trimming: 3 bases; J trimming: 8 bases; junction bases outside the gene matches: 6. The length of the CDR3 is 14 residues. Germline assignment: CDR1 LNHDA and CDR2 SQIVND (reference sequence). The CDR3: CASSIQGDREKLFF. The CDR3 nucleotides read TGTGCCAGTAGTATCCAGGGGGATCGGGAAAAACTGTTTTTT.

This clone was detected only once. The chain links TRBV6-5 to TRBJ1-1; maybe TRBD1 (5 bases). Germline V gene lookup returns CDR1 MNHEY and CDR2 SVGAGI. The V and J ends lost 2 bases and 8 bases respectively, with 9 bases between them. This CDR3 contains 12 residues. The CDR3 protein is CASSYDRAEAFF. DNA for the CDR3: TGTGCCAGCAGTTACGACAGAGCGGAAGCTTTCTTT.

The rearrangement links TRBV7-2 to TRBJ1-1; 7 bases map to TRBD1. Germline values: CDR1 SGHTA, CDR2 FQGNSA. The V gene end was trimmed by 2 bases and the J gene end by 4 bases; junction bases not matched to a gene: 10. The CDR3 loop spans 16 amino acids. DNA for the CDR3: TGTGCCAGCAGCTTACCTCCCGGGACAGATTTCACTGAAGCTTTCTTT. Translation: CASSLPPGTDFTEAFF.

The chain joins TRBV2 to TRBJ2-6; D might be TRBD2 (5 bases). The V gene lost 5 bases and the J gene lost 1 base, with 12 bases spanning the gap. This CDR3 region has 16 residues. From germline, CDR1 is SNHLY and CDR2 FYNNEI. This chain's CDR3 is CASSTGKASGANVLTF. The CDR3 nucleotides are TGTGCCAGCAGTACGGGAAAGGCGTCTGGGGCCAACGTCCTGACTTTC.

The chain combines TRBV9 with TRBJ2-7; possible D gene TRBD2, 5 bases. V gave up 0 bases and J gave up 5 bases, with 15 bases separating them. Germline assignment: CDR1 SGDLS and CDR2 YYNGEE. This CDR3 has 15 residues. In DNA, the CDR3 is TGTGCCAGCAGCGTAGGATATGAGGGATCTAACGAGCAGTACTTC. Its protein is CASSVGYEGSNEQYF.

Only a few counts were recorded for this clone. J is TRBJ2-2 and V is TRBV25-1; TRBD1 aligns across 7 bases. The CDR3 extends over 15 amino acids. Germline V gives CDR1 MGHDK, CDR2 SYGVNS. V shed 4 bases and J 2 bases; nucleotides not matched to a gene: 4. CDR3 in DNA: TGTGCCAGCAGTGCGGGGACAGCTAACACCGGGGAGCTGTTTTTT. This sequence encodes CASSAGTANTGELFF.